Detailed here is one TCR beta chain. The antigen is unknown. This sample was taken from a study of T cell responses to AZD1222 COVID-19 vaccine. Clones were sequenced by immunoSEQ multiplex PCR, and TCRdb holds only the in-frame ones, with some missing. The top ten clones hold 3.5% to 5% of a sample with roughly 140,000 clones, approximately 85% of them seen once. Study-wide findings and caveats: At study baseline, merely several AZD1222 recipients were seropositive. Regions 160-218 and 743-854 held dominance among vaccine-associated CD4 TCRs, which spanned spike.

This sequence originates from an adult in good health. The sequencing used peripheral blood, collected on day 0 of MenACWY control vaccination.

CDR3 residues: CASSPREVGYIQETQYF. In DNA, the CDR3 is TGCGCCAGCAGCCCTCGAGAGGTTGGGTACATCCAAGAGACCCAGTACTTC. The chain recombines TRBV5-1 with TRBJ2-5, with D hard to call. The V end lost 4 bases, the J end lost 1 base, and 20 bases lay between the germline ends. The CDR3 is 17 amino acids. CDR1 and CDR2 from the germline V gene are SGHRS and YFSETQ.